This T cell receptor (beta chain) was observed in a study of blood T cells in healthy people across ages. Study at large: About one barcoded beta molecule per two T cells came from capture by template switching. Study-level results: The study lacked donor CMV status, which possibly confounded expanded clonotype changes.

The V end was cut by 2 bases, the J end by 6 bases, with 8 bases between. The CDR3 runs 13 residues. Germline CDR1 is MGHDK and CDR2 is SYGVNS. The authors isolated at least 7 million PBMCs per sample. Total RNA was extracted at no less than 6 micrograms per sample. On this clonotype: What it binds is unknown.

Primed by a sample-barcoded 5' primer and a J-beta primer mix, a second PCR proceeded for 7 to 11 cycles. Using its own MiXCR run on the 5' RACE reads, TCRdb lists one record per CDR3 protein. The data hold some 1.6 million distinct CDR3 sequences, with roughly 32% observed a single time. J is TRBJ2-1 and V is TRBV25-1; D not certain. This receptor was identified in a woman in her twenties or thirties in good health. The source material was blood. The CDR3 DNA follows: TGTGCCAGCAGTGAAGGGCTCGGCAATGAGCAGTTCTTC. This gives the protein CASSEGLGNEQFF. Filled out from reference TRBV25-1 and TRBJ2-1, the complete variable domain reads EADIYQTPRYLVIGTGKKITLECSQTMGHDKMYWYQQDPGMELHLIHYSYGVNSTEKGDLSSESTVSRIRTEHFPLTLESARPSHTSQYLCASSEGLGNEQFFGPGTRLTVL.